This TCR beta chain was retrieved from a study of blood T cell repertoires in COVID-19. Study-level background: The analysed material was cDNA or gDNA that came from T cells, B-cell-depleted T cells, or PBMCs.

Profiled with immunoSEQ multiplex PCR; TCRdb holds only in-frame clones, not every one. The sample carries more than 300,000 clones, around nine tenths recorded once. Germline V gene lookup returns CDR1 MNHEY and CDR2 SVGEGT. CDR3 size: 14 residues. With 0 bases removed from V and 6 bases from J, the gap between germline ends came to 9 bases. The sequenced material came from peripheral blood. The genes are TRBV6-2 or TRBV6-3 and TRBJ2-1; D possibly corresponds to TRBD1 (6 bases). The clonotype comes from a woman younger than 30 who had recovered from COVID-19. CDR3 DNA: TGTGCCAGCAGTTACTCATTACAGGGCAATGAGCAGTTCTTC. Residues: CASSYSLQGNEQFF.